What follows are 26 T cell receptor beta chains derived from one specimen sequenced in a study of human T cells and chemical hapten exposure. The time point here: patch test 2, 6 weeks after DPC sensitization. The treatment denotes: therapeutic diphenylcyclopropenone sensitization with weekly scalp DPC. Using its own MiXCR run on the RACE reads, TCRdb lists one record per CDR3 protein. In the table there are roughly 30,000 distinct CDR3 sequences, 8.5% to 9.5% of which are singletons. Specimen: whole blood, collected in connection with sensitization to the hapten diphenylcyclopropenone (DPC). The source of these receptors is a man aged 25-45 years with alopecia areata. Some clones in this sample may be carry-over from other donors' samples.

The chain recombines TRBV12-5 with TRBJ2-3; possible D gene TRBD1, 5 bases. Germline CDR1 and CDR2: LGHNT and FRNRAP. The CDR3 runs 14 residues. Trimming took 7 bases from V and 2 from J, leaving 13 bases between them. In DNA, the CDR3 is TGTGCTAGTGTCACAGGACGACACACAGATACGCAGTATTTT. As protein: CASVTGRHTDTQYF.

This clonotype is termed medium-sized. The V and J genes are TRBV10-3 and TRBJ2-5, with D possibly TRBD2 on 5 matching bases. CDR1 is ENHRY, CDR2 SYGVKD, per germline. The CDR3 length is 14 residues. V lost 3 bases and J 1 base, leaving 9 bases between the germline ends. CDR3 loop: CAISDGSGQETQYF. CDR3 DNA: TGTGCCATCAGTGACGGCAGCGGCCAAGAGACCCAGTACTTC.

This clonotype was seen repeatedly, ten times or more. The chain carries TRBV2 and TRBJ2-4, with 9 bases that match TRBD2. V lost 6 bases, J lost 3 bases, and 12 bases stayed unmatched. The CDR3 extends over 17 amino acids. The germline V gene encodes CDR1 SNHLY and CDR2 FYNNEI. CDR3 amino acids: CASRGHSGGVDKNIQYF. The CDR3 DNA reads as TGTGCCAGCAGAGGGCATAGCGGGGGAGTGGACAAAAACATTCAGTACTTC.

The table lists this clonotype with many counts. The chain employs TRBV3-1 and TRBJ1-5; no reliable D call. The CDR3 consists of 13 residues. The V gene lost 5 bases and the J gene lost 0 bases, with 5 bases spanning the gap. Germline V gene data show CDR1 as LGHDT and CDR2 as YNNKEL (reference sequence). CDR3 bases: TGTGCCAGCAGCATTACTAGCAATCAGCCCCAGCATTTT. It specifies CASSITSNQPQHF.

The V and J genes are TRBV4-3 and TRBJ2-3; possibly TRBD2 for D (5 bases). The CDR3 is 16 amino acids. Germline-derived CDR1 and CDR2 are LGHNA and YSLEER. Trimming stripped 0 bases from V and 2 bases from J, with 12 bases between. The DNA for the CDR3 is TGCGCCAGCAGCCAAGATGCTAGCTCTTACACAGATACGCAGTATTTT. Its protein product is CASSQDASSYTDTQYF.

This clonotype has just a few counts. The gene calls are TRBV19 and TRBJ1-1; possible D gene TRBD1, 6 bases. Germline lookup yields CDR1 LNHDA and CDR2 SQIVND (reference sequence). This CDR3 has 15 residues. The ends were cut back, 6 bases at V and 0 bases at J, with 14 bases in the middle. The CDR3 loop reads CASRVFKGVNTEAFF. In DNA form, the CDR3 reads TGTGCCAGTAGGGTCTTCAAGGGGGTGAACACTGAAGCTTTCTTT.

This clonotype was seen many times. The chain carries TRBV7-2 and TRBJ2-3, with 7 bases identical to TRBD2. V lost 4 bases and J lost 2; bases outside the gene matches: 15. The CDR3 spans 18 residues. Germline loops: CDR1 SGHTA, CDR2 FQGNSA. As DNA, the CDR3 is TGTGCCAGCAGCTCACAGATCATGACGACTAGCCTCACAGATACGCAGTATTTT. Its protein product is CASSSQIMTTSLTDTQYF.

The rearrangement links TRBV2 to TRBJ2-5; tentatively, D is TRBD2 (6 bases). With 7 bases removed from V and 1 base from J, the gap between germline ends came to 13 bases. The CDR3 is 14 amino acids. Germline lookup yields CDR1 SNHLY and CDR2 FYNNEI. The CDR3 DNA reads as TGTGCCAGCACTGGACTAACAGCCCAAGAGACCCAGTACTTC. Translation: CASTGLTAQETQYF. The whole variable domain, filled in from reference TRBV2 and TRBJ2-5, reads EPEVTQTPSHQVTQMGQEVILRCVPISNHLYFYWYRQILGQKVEFLVSFYNNEISEKSEIFDDQFSVERPDGSNFTLKIRSTKLEDSAMYFCASTGLTAQETQYFGPGTRLLVL.

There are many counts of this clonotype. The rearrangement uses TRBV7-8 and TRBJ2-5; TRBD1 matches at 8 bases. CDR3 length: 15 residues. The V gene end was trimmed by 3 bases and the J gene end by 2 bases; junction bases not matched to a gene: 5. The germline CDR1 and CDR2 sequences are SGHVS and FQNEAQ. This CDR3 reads CASSFGTGTQETQYF. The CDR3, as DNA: TGTGCCAGCAGCTTTGGGACAGGCACACAAGAGACCCAGTACTTC. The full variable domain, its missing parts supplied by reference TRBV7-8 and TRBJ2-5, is GAGVSQSPRYKVAKRGQDVALRCDPISGHVSLFWYQQALGQGPEFLTYFQNEAQLDKSGLPSDRFFAERPEGSVSTLKIQRTQQEDSAVYLCASSFGTGTQETQYFGPGTRLLVL.

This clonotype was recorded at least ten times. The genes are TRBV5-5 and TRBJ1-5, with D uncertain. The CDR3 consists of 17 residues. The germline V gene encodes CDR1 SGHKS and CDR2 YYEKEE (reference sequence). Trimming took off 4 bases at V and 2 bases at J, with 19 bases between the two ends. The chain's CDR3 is CASSLTGGDTGNQPQHF. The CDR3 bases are TGTGCCAGCAGCCTTACCGGCGGCGACACGGGCAATCAGCCCCAGCATTTT.

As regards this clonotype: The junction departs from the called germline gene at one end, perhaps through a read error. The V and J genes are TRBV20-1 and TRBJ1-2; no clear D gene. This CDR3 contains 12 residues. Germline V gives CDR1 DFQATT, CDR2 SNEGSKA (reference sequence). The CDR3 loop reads CNAPDGPYGYTF. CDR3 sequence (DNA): TGCAATGCTCCCGACGGCCCCTATGGCTACACCTTC.

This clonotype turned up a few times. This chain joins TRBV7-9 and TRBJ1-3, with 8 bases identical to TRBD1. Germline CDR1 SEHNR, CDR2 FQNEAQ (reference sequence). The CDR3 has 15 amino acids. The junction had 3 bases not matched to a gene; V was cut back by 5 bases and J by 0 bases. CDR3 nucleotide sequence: TGTGCCAGCAGCCGGGACAGGATCTCTGGAAACACCATATATTTT. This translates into CASSRDRISGNTIYF.

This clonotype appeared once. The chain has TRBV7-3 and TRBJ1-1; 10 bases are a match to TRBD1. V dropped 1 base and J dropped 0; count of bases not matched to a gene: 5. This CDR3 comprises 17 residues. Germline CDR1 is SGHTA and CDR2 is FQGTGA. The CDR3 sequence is CASSLRGTGDMNTEAFF. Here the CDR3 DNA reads TGTGCCAGCAGCTTAAGGGGGACAGGGGACATGAACACTGAAGCTTTCTTT.

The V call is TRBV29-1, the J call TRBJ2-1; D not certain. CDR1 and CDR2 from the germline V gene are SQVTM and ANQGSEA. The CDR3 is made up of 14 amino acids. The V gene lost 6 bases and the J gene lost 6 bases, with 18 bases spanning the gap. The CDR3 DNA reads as TGCAGCGTAGACCTTATGTCGGCTCTCAATGAGCAGTTCTTC. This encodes CSVDLMSALNEQFF.

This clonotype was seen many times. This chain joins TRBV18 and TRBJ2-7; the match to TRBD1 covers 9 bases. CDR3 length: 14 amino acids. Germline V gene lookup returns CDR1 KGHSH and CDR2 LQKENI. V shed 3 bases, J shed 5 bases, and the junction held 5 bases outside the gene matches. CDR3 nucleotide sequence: TGTGCCAGCTCACCTGGACAGGGGAGAGACGAGCAGTACTTC. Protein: CASSPGQGRDEQYF.

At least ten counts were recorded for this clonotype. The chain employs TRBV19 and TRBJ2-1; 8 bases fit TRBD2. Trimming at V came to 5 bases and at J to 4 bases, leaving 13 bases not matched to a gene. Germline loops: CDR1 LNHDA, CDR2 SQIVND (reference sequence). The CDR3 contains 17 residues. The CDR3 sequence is CASSLSGVAGGYNEQFF. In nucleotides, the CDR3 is TGTGCCAGTAGTCTTAGCGGGGTGGCCGGGGGTTACAATGAGCAGTTCTTC.

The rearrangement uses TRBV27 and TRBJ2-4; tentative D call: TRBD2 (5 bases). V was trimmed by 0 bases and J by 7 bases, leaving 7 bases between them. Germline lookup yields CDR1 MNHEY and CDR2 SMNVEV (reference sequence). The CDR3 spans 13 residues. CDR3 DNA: TGTGCCAGCAGTTTATCGGCTAGCAACATTCAGTACTTC. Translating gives CASSLSASNIQYF.

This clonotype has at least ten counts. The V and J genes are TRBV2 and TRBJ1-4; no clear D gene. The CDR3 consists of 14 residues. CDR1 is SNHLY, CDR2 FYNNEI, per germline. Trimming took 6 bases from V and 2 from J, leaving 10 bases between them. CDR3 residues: CASSLGDTNEKLFF. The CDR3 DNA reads TGTGCCAGCAGCTTGGGAGATACTAATGAAAAACTGTTTTTT.

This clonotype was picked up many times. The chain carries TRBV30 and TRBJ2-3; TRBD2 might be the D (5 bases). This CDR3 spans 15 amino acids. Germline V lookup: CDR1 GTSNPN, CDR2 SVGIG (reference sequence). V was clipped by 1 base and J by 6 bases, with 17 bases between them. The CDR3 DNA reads TGTGCCTGGAGTGCCAGGACTTCCGGATCCGATACGCAGTATTTT. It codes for CAWSARTSGSDTQYF.

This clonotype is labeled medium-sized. The CDR3 spells CASSEKDTQYF. CDR3 nucleotide sequence: TGTGCCAGCAGCGAAAAGGATACGCAGTATTTT. The chain recombines TRBV7-8 with TRBJ2-3; D call uncertain. V was shortened by 5 bases and J by 6 bases, with 6 bases between the two germline ends. This CDR3 comprises 11 residues. The germline V gene encodes CDR1 SGHVS and CDR2 FQNEAQ.

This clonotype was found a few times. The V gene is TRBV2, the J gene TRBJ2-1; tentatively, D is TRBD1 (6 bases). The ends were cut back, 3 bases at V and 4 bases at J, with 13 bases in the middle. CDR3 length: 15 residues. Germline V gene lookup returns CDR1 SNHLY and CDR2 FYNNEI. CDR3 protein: CASSDPDRSYNEQFF. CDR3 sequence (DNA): TGTGCCAGCAGTGATCCAGACAGGTCGTACAATGAGCAGTTCTTC.

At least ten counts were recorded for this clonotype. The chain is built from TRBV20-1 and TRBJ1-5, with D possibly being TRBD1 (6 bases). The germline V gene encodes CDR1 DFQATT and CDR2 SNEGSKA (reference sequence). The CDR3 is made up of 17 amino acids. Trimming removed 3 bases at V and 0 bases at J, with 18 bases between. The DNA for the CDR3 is TGCAGTGCTAGTTCCTCAGACAGGACCTATAGCAATCAGCCCCAGCATTTT. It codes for CSASSSDRTYSNQPQHF.

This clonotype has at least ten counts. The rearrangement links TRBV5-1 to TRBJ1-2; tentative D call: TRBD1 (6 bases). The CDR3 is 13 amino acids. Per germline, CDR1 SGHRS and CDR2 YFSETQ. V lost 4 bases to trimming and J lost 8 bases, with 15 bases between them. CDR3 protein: CASSPDTGTGYTF. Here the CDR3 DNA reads TGCGCCAGCAGCCCGGACACAGGGACGGGCTACACCTTC.

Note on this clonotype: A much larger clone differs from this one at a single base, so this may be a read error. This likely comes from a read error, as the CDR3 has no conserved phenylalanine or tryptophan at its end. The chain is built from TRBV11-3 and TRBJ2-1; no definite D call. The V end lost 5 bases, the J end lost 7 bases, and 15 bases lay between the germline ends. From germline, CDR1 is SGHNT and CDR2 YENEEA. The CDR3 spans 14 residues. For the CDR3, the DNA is TGTGCCAGCAGCACCCGTGCGGACGGAAATGAGCAGTTCTAC. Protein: CASSTRADGNEQFY.

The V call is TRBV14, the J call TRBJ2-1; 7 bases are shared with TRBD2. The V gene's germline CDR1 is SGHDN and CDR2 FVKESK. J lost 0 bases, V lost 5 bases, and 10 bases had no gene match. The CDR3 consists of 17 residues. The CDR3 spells CASSIRTSAGSYNEQFF. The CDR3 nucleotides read TGTGCCAGCAGCATACGTACTAGCGCAGGCTCCTACAATGAGCAGTTCTTC.

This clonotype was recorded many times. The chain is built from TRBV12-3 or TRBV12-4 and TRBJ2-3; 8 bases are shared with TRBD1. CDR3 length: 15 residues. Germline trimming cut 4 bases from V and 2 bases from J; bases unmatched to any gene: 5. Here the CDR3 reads CASSSRGQATDTQYF. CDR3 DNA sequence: TGTGCCAGCAGTTCACGGGGACAGGCCACAGATACGCAGTATTTT.